The 3 T cell receptor beta chains presented below share a single source sample, sequenced in a study of Ad26.COV2.S vaccination and SARS-CoV-2 variants. Regarding treatment: around 19 received Ad26.COV2.S at low or high dose, single or two shots; roughly 5 received placebo; per-sample allocation not given. Following the first vaccine or placebo injection, samples were taken on day 63. Assay: immunoSEQ multiplex PCR; the TCRdb copy retains only in-frame clones and omits some. The sample lists 200,000 to 250,000 clones, 85% to 90% seen once, with around 10% in the top ten. This material consisted of peripheral blood, taken in a trial of Ad26.COV2.S vaccine versus placebo. These receptor sequences come from a person between 18 and 60 years old who received the Ad26.COV2.S COVID-19 vaccine or a placebo.

In this sample, this clone turned up a few times. The CDR3 sequence is CASSQPDRGDTEAFF. In DNA, the CDR3 is TGCGCCAGCAGCCAACCGGACAGGGGAGACACTGAAGCTTTCTTT. The chain combines TRBV4-1 with TRBJ1-1; 9 bases fit TRBD1. The CDR3 is made up of 15 amino acids. J gave up 3 bases and V 2 bases, and 4 bases lay outside the gene matches. Germline V gene sequence: CDR1 MGHRA, CDR2 YSYEKL.

This clone was seen just once. V and J are TRBV27 and TRBJ2-2; TRBD1 is a possible D gene (6 bases). Germline-derived CDR1 and CDR2 are MNHEY and SMNVEV (reference sequence). The CDR3 has 14 residues. V lost 2 bases to trimming and J lost 5 bases, with 9 bases between them. The CDR3 here is CASSLVRGTGELFF. CDR3 in DNA: TGTGCCAGCAGTTTAGTCAGGGGAACCGGGGAGCTGTTTTTT.

This clone was counted at least ten times. The chain joins TRBV19 to TRBJ2-2; maybe TRBD2 (5 bases). The CDR3 totals 17 residues. Trimming stripped 5 bases from V and 4 bases from J, with 20 bases between. The germline CDR1 and CDR2 sequences are LNHDA and SQIVND (reference sequence). The CDR3 DNA sequence: TGTGCCAGTAGTCCCTCAACTAGGAGGTGGAGCACCGGGGAGCTGTTTTTT. It encodes CASSPSTRRWSTGELFF.